Described below is a single TCR beta chain sequence and its context. The data were taken from a study of blood T cell repertoires in COVID-19. At the level of the study: T cells, B-cell-depleted T cells, or PBMCs supplied cDNA or gDNA.

With 4 bases removed from V and 3 bases from J, the gap between germline ends came to 14 bases. The CDR3 has 15 residues. Germline CDR1 is SGDLS and CDR2 is YYNGEE. The Seattle patients, enrolled during active infection, were followed longitudinally. Sequencing was performed with immunoSEQ multiplex PCR; in TCRdb, only in-frame clones are kept and a portion is missing. The sample contains around 480,000 clones, approximately 90% of which appear only once. The sequencing sample was made of peripheral blood. The receptor was derived from a woman in her 50s with COVID-19, enrolled during active disease. The genes are TRBV9 and TRBJ2-1, with D possibly matching TRBD1 (6 bases). The CDR3 nucleotides read TGTGCCAGCAGCTTACAGGGCCAAGACTACAATGAGCAGTTCTTC. Translation gives CASSLQGQDYNEQFF.